This TCR beta chain stems from a study of response to subunit inactivated influenza vaccine. General study findings and limits: After each seasonal influenza vaccination, few new T cells are recruited, the authors suggested.

TCRdb reanalysed the RT-PCR reads using MiXCR and keeps one entry per CDR3 protein. The sample has 500,000 to 600,000 distinct CDR3 sequences, 7.6% seen once. This clonotype was observed many times. Its antigen is unidentified. The TCR sequence derives from a man aged 45 to 75 who received an inactivated influenza vaccine. Specimen: PBMCs from blood, collected about 23 months after vaccination.

CDR3 nucleotide sequence: TGCGCCAGCAGCTTGGCCGGGACAGGGGGCGCAGTTGATGGCTACACCTTC. Translated: CASSLAGTGGAVDGYTF. This chain links TRBV5-1 with TRBJ1-2; 12 positions match TRBD1. The CDR3 consists of 17 residues. Unmatched junction bases numbered 9, after V lost 0 bases and J lost 6 bases. The germline gives CDR1 SGHRS, CDR2 YFSETQ.